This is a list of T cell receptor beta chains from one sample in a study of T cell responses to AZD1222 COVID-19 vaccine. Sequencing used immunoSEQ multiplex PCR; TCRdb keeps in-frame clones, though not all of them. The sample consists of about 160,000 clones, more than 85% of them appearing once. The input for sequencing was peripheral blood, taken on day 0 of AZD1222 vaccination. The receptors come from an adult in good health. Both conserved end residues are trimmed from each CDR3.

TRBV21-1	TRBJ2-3	ASSNLGGTDTQY
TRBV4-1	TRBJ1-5	ASSRLTGYRQPQH
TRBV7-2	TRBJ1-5	ASSSPGRGGYQPQH
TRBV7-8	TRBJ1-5	ASSGLPNQPQH
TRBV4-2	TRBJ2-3	ASSQDFSSLAGGKDTQY
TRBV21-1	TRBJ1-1	ASSTLAGPAGNTEAF
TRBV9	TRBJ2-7	ASSVSAGLGYEQY
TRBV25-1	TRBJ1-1	ASSDGLGITEAF
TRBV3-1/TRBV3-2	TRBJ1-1	ASSQELGTEAF
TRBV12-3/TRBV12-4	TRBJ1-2	ASGQSFNYGYT
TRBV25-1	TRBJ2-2	ASSLQGMSTGELF
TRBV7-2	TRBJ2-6	ASSPEGSGANVLT
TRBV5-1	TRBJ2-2	ASSLAEGALGTGELF
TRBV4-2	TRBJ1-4	ASSQRAGTGKDVDEKLF
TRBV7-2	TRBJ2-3	ASSLYLAGGLADTQY
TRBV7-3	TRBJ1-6	ASSLRRQGSYNSPLH
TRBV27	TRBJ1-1	ASSNAGGGIGTEAF
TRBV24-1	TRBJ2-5	ATSGGWGETQY
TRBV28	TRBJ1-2	ASSVGGVDYGYT
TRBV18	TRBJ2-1	ASSPPAGYEQF
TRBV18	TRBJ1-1	ASSPPRGSTEAF
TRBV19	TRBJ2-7	ASSIVRAGGYEQY
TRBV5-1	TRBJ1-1	ASSFLGANTEAF
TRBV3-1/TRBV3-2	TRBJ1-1	ASSQVMLTEAF
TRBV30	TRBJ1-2	AWSWANYGYT
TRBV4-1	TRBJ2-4	ASSQETIRQGRNIQY
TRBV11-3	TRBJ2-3	ASSFGTSGVSTDTQY
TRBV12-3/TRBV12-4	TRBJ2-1	ASSLTGYNEQF
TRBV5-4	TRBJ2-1	ASSQSSSSYNEQF
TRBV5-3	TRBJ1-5	ARSLRAVRYSNQPQH
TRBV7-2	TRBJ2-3	ASSLELEDTQY
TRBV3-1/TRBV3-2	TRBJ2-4	ASSQESDPLQY
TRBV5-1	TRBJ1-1	ASSLVGSEAF
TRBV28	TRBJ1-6	ASSSTVSPLH
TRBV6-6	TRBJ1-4	ASRLTVGATNEKLF
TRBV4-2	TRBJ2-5	ASSQEQRGRETQY
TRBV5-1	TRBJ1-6	ASSSSHLTGEVVNSPLH
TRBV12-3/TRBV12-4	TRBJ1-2	ASSPGRYGYT
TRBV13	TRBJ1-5	ASSFRGMGRNQPQH
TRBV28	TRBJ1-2	ASSLGQSRPSYT
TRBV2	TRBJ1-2	ASKADSNYGYT
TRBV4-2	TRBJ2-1	ASSHPEGGNEQF
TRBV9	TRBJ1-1	ASSVGRRLGGSEAF
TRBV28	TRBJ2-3	ASIDPGRRVNTQY
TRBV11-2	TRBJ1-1	ASSAGDRHTEAF
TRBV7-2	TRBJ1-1	ASSLRQGALNTEAF
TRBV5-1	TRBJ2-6	ASSPGQTGLGANVLT
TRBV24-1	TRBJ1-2	ATSEGQNYYGYT
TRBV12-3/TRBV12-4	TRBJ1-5	ASSLTGVQPQH
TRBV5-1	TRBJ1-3	ASSLDLSGNTIY
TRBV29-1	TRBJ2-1	SVVGTPDSYNEQF
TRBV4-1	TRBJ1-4	ASSQGWQVTNEKLF
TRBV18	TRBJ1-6	ASSPGPHSPLH
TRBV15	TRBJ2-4	ATSREPGNIQY
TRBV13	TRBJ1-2	ASSAYRTGGRGT